Listed here are 31 T cell receptor beta chains from one sample, sequenced in a study of cytomegalovirus exposure and HLA in healthy donors. Use of 60 Vbeta and 13 Jbeta primers characterized the PCR. Some clones are missing from TCRdb's copy, which holds only in-frame ones; the method was immunoSEQ multiplex PCR. The sample is made up of fewer than 130,000 clones, and the top ten hold roughly 0.64% of it. Specimen: PBMCs. Receptors originate from a man aged 45-60 years in good health and CMV-seronegative.

The chain recombines TRBV12-2 with TRBJ1-2; TRBD1, as called in the table, went unchecked against the DNA. TRBV12-2 constitutes a pseudogene. CDR3 length: 22 amino acids. CDR3 sequence reads: CASRPRKDSTVLTIPYNYGYTF. The CDR3 region has the DNA TGTGCAAGTCGCCCTAGAAAGGATTCGACAGTTCTTACCATCCCGTATAACTATGGCTACACCTTC.

The CDR3 DNA reads TGTGCCACCAGCAGGTCGACAGGGTTGAACGGGTCACCCCTCCACTTT. Translation: CATSRSTGLNGSPLHF. The chain joins TRBV15 to TRBJ1-6; 7 nucleotides align to TRBD1. In germline, CDR1 is LNHNV, CDR2 YYDKDF (reference sequence). The CDR3 sequence is 16 residues long. V dropped 3 bases and J dropped 10; count of bases not matched to a gene: 12.

The rearrangement joins TRBV5-1 to TRBJ1-2, with D perhaps TRBD1 (6 bases). CDR3 size: 15 residues. Trimming cost V 5 bases and J 4 bases, with 18 bases left between them. From germline, CDR1 is SGHRS and CDR2 YFSETQ. CDR3 bases: TGCGCCAGCAGTATTGACAGGCCCGGATCCTATGGCTACACCTTC. Residues: CASSIDRPGSYGYTF. The variable domain in full, with the rest retrieved from reference TRBV5-1 and TRBJ1-2, is KAGVTQTPRYLIKTRGQQVTLSCSPISGHRSVSWYQQTPGQGLQFLFEYFSETQRNKGNFPGRFSGRQFSNSRSEMNVSTLELGDSALYLCASSIDRPGSYGYTFGSGTRLTVV.

V and J are TRBV7-9 and TRBJ2-1, with TRBD1 matching over 11 bases. Per germline, CDR1 SEHNR and CDR2 FQNEAQ (reference sequence). The V gene end was trimmed by 5 bases and the J gene end by 6 bases; junction bases not matched to a gene: 6. The CDR3 consists of 15 residues. CDR3 residues: CASSTPGTGGNEQFF. CDR3 in DNA: TGTGCCAGCAGCACCCCCGGGACAGGGGGCAATGAGCAGTTCTTC.

The chain carries TRBV5-6 and TRBJ1-2; tentative D call: TRBD1 (6 bases). The germline gives CDR1 SGHDT, CDR2 YYEEEE. The CDR3 contains 15 residues. The V and J ends lost 0 bases and 3 bases respectively, with 12 bases between them. CDR3 nucleotide sequence: TGTGCCAGCAGCTTGGGACAGGCCGATTACTATGGCTACACCTTC. It is translated as CASSLGQADYYGYTF.

V is TRBV9 and J is TRBJ2-7; unclear D gene. The V gene lost 0 bases and the J gene lost 6 bases, with 10 bases spanning the gap. Germline V gene sequence: CDR1 SGDLS, CDR2 YYNGEE. The CDR3 has 13 residues. CDR3 sequence reads: CASSVGPGREQYF. In DNA, the CDR3 is TGTGCCAGCAGCGTAGGGCCGGGTCGCGAGCAGTACTTC. Variable domain in full (rest from reference TRBV9 and TRBJ2-7): DSGVTQTPKHLITATGQRVTLRCSPRSGDLSVYWYQQSLDQGLQFLIQYYNGEERAKGNILERFSAQQFPDLHSELNLSSLELGDSALYFCASSVGPGREQYFGPGTRLTVT.

The chain has TRBV5-1 and TRBJ2-2; no reliable D call. The ends were cut back, 4 bases at V and 4 bases at J, with 14 bases in the middle. The CDR3 is 15 amino acids. The V gene's germline CDR1 is SGHRS and CDR2 YFSETQ. CDR3: CASSPDILGTGELFF. In DNA, the CDR3 is TGCGCCAGCAGCCCCGACATATTAGGCACCGGGGAGCTGTTTTTT. Full variable domain (missing parts from reference TRBV5-1 and TRBJ2-2): KAGVTQTPRYLIKTRGQQVTLSCSPISGHRSVSWYQQTPGQGLQFLFEYFSETQRNKGNFPGRFSGRQFSNSRSEMNVSTLELGDSALYLCASSPDILGTGELFFGEGSRLTVL.

The chain has TRBV5-1 and TRBJ2-7; 9 bases fit TRBD2. There are 17 residues in the CDR3. V was pared by 0 bases and J by 4 bases, with 11 bases of the junction left unmatched. Germline V gene data show CDR1 as SGHRS and CDR2 as YFSETQ. CDR3: CASSLGLAGSSRYEQYF. In DNA, the CDR3 is TGCGCCAGCAGCTTGGGGCTAGCGGGGTCATCGCGGTACGAGCAGTACTTC.

On this clone itself: The identical CDR3 is also encoded by other nucleotide sequences in the sample. The rearrangement links TRBV7-2 to TRBJ2-7; D perhaps matches TRBD1 (6 bases). Germline-derived CDR1 and CDR2 are SGHTA and FQGNSA. Trimming removed 1 base from V and 5 bases from J, with 12 bases in between. There are 14 residues in the CDR3. CDR3: CASSLGLAGDEQYF. The CDR3 DNA reads TGTGCCAGCAGCTTAGGTCTGGCAGGGGACGAGCAGTACTTC. The full variable domain, rest sourced from reference TRBV7-2 and TRBJ2-7, is GAGVSQSPSNKVTEKGKDVELRCDPISGHTALYWYRQSLGQGLEFLIYFQGNSAPDKSGLPSDRFSAERTGGSVSTLTIQRTQQEDSAVYLCASSLGLAGDEQYFGPGTRLTVT.

V gene TRBV11-2 combines with J gene TRBJ1-1, with TRBD1 as a possible D gene (6 bases). This CDR3 is built from 13 residues. Germline CDR1 SGHAT, CDR2 FQNNGV. Between the trimmed V and J ends, which lost 8 bases and 0 bases, there was a span of 10 bases. The CDR3 DNA reads as TGTGCCAGCCAGGGACATTTGAACACTGAAGCTTTCTTT. It yields the protein CASQGHLNTEAFF.

V is TRBV28 and J is TRBJ2-7, with TRBD1 matching over 8 bases. Trimming took 7 bases from V and 3 from J; bases not matched to a gene: 8. The CDR3 has 14 residues. Germline V gene lookup returns CDR1 MDHEN and CDR2 SYDVKM. DNA of the CDR3: TGTGCCAGCACCCTCGGGGACAGGCTCTACGAGCAGTACTTC. Translating gives CASTLGDRLYEQYF.

The rearrangement uses TRBV5-1 and TRBJ1-2; tentatively, D is TRBD1 (5 bases). From germline, CDR1 is SGHRS and CDR2 YFSETQ. Between the trimmed V and J ends, which lost 0 bases and 3 bases, there was a span of 9 bases. The CDR3 extends over 14 amino acids. The CDR3: CASSLEQDDYGYTF. Written as DNA, the CDR3 is TGCGCCAGCAGCTTGGAACAGGATGACTATGGCTACACCTTC. Variable domain in full (rest from reference TRBV5-1 and TRBJ1-2): KAGVTQTPRYLIKTRGQQVTLSCSPISGHRSVSWYQQTPGQGLQFLFEYFSETQRNKGNFPGRFSGRQFSNSRSEMNVSTLELGDSALYLCASSLEQDDYGYTFGSGTRLTVV.

V and J are TRBV2 and TRBJ1-4, with a possible D match to TRBD1 (6 bases). Trimming left V 4 bases short and J 7 bases short, with 13 bases between. The CDR3 has 14 amino acids. Germline values: CDR1 SNHLY, CDR2 FYNNEI. This chain's CDR3 is CASSGGQLTEKLFF. The DNA of the CDR3 is TGTGCCAGCAGTGGGGGACAACTAACTGAAAAACTGTTTTTT.

This chain connects TRBV5-8 to TRBJ1-6; 8 positions agree with TRBD1. After removal of 5 bases from V and 7 bases from J, the junction contained 14 bases not matched to a gene. Germline V lookup: CDR1 SGHTS, CDR2 YDEGEE. The CDR3 has 17 amino acids. The CDR3 nucleotides are TGTGCCAGCAGTGGGAGGGCGGACAGGGCCCGGAATTCACCCCTCCACTTT. Translation gives CASSGRADRARNSPLHF.

The gene calls are TRBV29-1 and TRBJ2-1; 7 bases agree with TRBD2. V was clipped by 8 bases and J by 6 bases; unmatched bases: 10. Per the germline V gene, CDR1 is SQVTM and CDR2 is ANQGSEA. CDR3 length equals 13 residues. In nucleotides, the CDR3 is TGCAGCCTGACCTCTAGCGGCCCCAATGAGCAGTTCTTC. This codes for CSLTSSGPNEQFF.

The chain links TRBV5-6 to TRBJ1-1; D is uncertain. This CDR3 comprises 12 residues. Trimming removed 6 bases at V and 1 base at J, with 7 bases between. The germline V gene has CDR1 SGHDT and CDR2 YYEEEE. The CDR3 sequence is CASTRWNTEAFF. CDR3 coding DNA: TGTGCCAGCACCAGGTGGAACACTGAAGCTTTCTTT.

This chain uses TRBV4-3 with TRBJ1-2; 7 bases fit TRBD1. The CDR3 consists of 16 residues. V dropped 0 bases and J dropped 3; count of bases not matched to a gene: 7. Germline V gene lookup returns CDR1 LGHNA and CDR2 YSLEER. This chain's CDR3 is CASSQDHRGLDYGYTF. DNA for the CDR3: TGCGCCAGCAGCCAAGATCATAGGGGGCTGGACTATGGCTACACCTTC.

The chain combines TRBV7-2 with TRBJ1-1, with 9 nucleotides matching TRBD1. CDR1 SGHTA and CDR2 FQGNSA come from the germline V gene. Trimming removed 4 bases from V and 7 bases from J; junction bases left unmatched: 10. The CDR3 has 15 amino acids. The CDR3 region is CASSSPRQGGDEAFF. CDR3 nucleotide sequence: TGTGCCAGCAGCTCCCCCCGACAGGGGGGGGATGAAGCTTTCTTT.

The chain carries TRBV6-6 and TRBJ1-2, with D possibly being TRBD1 (5 bases). Germline loops: CDR1 MNHNY, CDR2 SVGAGI (reference sequence). This CDR3 has 16 amino acids. V lost 6 bases to trimming and J lost 8 bases, with 25 bases between them. CDR3 nucleotide sequence: TGTGCCAGCAGCCTCGTTAGGTGGGGCTCCTCGGAGGGCTACACCTTC. Protein product: CASSLVRWGSSEGYTF.

The genes are TRBV6-1 and TRBJ2-2; TRBD2 matches 7 bases. The length of the CDR3 is 15 residues. V lost 3 bases and J lost 7; bases outside the gene matches: 8. In germline, CDR1 is MNHNS, CDR2 SASEGT. In nucleotides, the CDR3 is TGTGCCAGCAGTGATCTCCGCGGGAGAAGCGGGGAGCTGTTTTTT. Translation gives CASSDLRGRSGELFF.

The J gene is TRBJ2-3, the V gene TRBV6-6, with TRBD1 matching 10 bases. Germline loops: CDR1 MNHNY, CDR2 SVGAGI (reference sequence). Unmatched junction bases numbered 2, after V lost 6 bases and J lost 2 bases. This CDR3 spans 14 amino acids. The CDR3 loop is CASRRQGATDTQYF. For the CDR3, the DNA is TGTGCCAGCAGGAGACAGGGGGCCACAGATACGCAGTATTTT.

This chain connects TRBV29-1 to TRBJ2-5; 7 bases are shared with TRBD2. The CDR3 runs to 12 residues. Germline V gene lookup returns CDR1 SQVTM and CDR2 ANQGSEA. With 6 bases clipped from V and 5 bases from J, the junction kept 6 bases outside the gene matches. The CDR3 bases are TGCAGCGTGTCACTAGCGATTGAGACCCAGTACTTC. Amino acid sequence: CSVSLAIETQYF.

The chain recombines TRBV18 with TRBJ2-7, with D hard to call. Trimming shortened V by 3 bases and J by 3 bases, and 9 bases separated the two germline ends. The CDR3 is made up of 13 amino acids. Germline values: CDR1 KGHSH, CDR2 LQKENI. The CDR3 bases are TGTGCCAGCTCACCGTCAGGTTTCTACGAGCAGTACTTC. It translates to CASSPSGFYEQYF.

This chain uses TRBV4-3 with TRBJ1-1; D perhaps matches TRBD1 (6 bases). Germline V gene lookup returns CDR1 LGHNA and CDR2 YSLEER. The CDR3 loop spans 16 amino acids. V was clipped by 0 bases and J by 3 bases, with 14 bases between them. The CDR3 DNA reads TGCGCCAGCAGCCAAGATCCTGGGGCAGGGGACACTGAAGCTTTCTTT. Translated: CASSQDPGAGDTEAFF.

J is TRBJ1-5 and V is TRBV6-6, with 11 bases aligning to TRBD1. CDR1 and CDR2 from the germline V gene are MNHNY and SVGAGI (reference sequence). The CDR3 has 16 amino acids. V dropped 4 bases and J dropped 5; count of bases not matched to a gene: 7. The CDR3 loop reads CASSFGTGGSDQPQHF. DNA for the CDR3: TGTGCCAGCAGTTTCGGGACAGGGGGAAGTGATCAGCCCCAGCATTTT.

The chain couples TRBV19 to TRBJ2-7, with D perhaps matching TRBD2 (5 bases). The V end lost 1 base, the J end lost 0 bases, and 10 bases lay between the germline ends. Germline V gene data show CDR1 as LNHDA and CDR2 as SQIVND (reference sequence). The CDR3 consists of 15 residues. CDR3 nucleotide sequence: TGTGCCAGTAGTATAGGTGGGAGTTCCTCCTACGAGCAGTACTTC. Residues: CASSIGGSSSYEQYF.

This chain uses TRBV15 with TRBJ2-1, with D possibly TRBD1 on 6 matching bases. The CDR3 consists of 12 residues. Germline CDR1 and CDR2: LNHNV and YYDKDF (reference sequence). V was trimmed by 2 bases and J by 13 bases, leaving 12 bases between them. DNA for the CDR3: TGTGCCACCAGCAGACGTCGGACAGAACAGTTCTTC. As protein: CATSRRRTEQFF.

The chain joins TRBV4-3 to TRBJ1-4; 7 bases match TRBD1. The germline V gene has CDR1 LGHNA and CDR2 YSLEER. This CDR3 has 16 amino acids. V shed 0 bases, J shed 7 bases, and the junction held 8 bases outside the gene matches. CDR3 region: CASSQDQEGAGEKLFF. CDR3 DNA: TGCGCCAGCAGCCAAGATCAGGAGGGGGCCGGTGAAAAACTGTTTTTT.

This sequence joins TRBV2 and TRBJ2-7; no reliable D call. V lost 2 bases and J 5 bases, leaving 10 bases between the germline ends. Germline V gene sequence: CDR1 SNHLY, CDR2 FYNNEI. This CDR3 contains 13 residues. The CDR3 region is CASSERELDEQYF. The CDR3 region has the DNA TGTGCCAGCAGTGAAAGAGAGTTGGACGAGCAGTACTTC.

V gene TRBV6-5 combines with J gene TRBJ1-2, with 9 bases aligning to TRBD1. Per germline, CDR1 MNHEY and CDR2 SVGAGI. The CDR3 runs to 14 residues. The J segment lost 3 bases and the V segment lost 5 bases, leaving 4 bases of the junction unmatched. The CDR3, as DNA: TGTGCCAGCAGTCCGGACAGGGGTGACTATGGCTACACCTTC. Translated, it gives CASSPDRGDYGYTF.

The rearrangement joins TRBV5-1 to TRBJ2-1, with 12 bases aligning to TRBD2. Germline CDR1 is SGHRS and CDR2 is YFSETQ. Trimming at V came to 4 bases and at J to 3 bases, leaving 17 bases not matched to a gene. The CDR3 is 20 amino acids. DNA of the CDR3: TGCGCCAGCAGCGGATGGACTAGCGGGAATTTGGAGCACCGCTACAATGAGCAGTTCTTC. Protein sequence: CASSGWTSGNLEHRYNEQFF. Using reference TRBV5-1 and TRBJ2-1 for the parts outside the CDR3, the full variable domain is KAGVTQTPRYLIKTRGQQVTLSCSPISGHRSVSWYQQTPGQGLQFLFEYFSETQRNKGNFPGRFSGRQFSNSRSEMNVSTLELGDSALYLCASSGWTSGNLEHRYNEQFFGPGTRLTVL.